This record concerns one TCR beta chain sequence. The data derive from a study of blood T cell repertoires in COVID-19. Study background: Samples taken during acute and convalescent COVID-19 were collected in the United States, Italy and Spain. T cells, B-cell-depleted T cells, or PBMCs supplied cDNA or gDNA.

Per the original data handling: Nucleated cell number was recorded as an estimate derived from reference gene primer amplification. TCRdb's copy holds only in-frame clones and misses some; the assay was immunoSEQ multiplex PCR. V, J and clone size are taken as reported in that table, and D and trimming were inferred from the DNA itself. The sample contains about 150,000 clones, 88% of which appear only once. Germline assignment: CDR1 PRHDT and CDR2 FYEKMQ (reference sequence). This CDR3 has 15 residues. V was clipped by 4 bases and J by 7 bases; unmatched bases: 10. Sequencing was done on a sample of peripheral blood. The gene calls are TRBV13 and TRBJ2-7; 10 positions agree with TRBD1. The sequence was collected from a woman in her 70s with acute or convalescent COVID-19. The CDR3 here is CASSYKDRGNLEQYF. The CDR3 DNA sequence: TGTGCCAGCAGCTATAAGGACAGGGGGAATTTAGAGCAGTACTTC.